This T cell receptor beta chain was recorded in a study of blood T cell repertoires in COVID-19. For the study at large: Sites across the United States, Italy and Spain contributed samples from acute and convalescent COVID-19. In each case, the material was cDNA or gDNA derived from T cells, B-cell-depleted T cells, or PBMCs.

This CDR3 has 12 residues. Germline CDR1 reads MNHEY; CDR2 reads SVGAGI. Losses at the gene ends were 6 bases for V and 5 bases for J; bases not matched to a gene: 3. In the original analysis: Reference gene primers were amplified, and this amplification served to estimate nucleated cell counts. Assay used: immunoSEQ multiplex PCR; TCRdb lists only in-frame clones, some missing. V, J and clone size are those of that table, while D and trimming were read from the DNA. The sample gives about 64,000 clones, roughly 82% of which show up once; less than 6.5% is in the top ten. The chain carries TRBV6-5 and TRBJ2-7; the match to TRBD2 covers 8 bases. The sequencing sample was made of peripheral blood. The receptor comes from a woman in her sixties or seventies with acute or convalescent COVID-19. The CDR3, as DNA: TGTGCCAGCAGCCGCGGGGGGCACGAGCAGTACTTC. It encodes CASSRGGHEQYF.